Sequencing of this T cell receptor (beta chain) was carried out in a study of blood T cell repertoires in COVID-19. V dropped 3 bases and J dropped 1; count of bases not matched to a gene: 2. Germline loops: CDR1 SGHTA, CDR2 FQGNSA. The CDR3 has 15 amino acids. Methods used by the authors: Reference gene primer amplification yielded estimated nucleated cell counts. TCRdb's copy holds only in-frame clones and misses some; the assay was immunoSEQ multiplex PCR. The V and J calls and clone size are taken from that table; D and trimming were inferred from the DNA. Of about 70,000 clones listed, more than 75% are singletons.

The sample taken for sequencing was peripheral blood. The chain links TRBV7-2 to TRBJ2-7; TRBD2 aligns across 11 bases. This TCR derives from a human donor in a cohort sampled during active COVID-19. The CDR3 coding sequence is TGTGCCAGCAGCTTCCTAGCGGGAGGTTCCTACGAGCAGTACTTC. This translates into CASSFLAGGSYEQYF.